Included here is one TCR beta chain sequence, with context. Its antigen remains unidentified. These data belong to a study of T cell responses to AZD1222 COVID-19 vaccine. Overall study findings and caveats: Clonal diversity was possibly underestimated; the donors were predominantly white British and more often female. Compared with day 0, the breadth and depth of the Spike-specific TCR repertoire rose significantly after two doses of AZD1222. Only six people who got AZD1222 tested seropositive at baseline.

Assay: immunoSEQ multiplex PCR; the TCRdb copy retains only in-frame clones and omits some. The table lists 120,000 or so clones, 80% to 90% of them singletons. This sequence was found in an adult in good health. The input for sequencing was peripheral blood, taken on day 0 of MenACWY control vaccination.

CDR3 amino acids: CASTQAEYSGNTIYF. The CDR3 DNA sequence: TGTGCCAGCACTCAAGCCGAGTACTCTGGAAACACCATATATTTT. The chain carries TRBV28 and TRBJ1-3; D gene ambiguous. CDR3 length: 15 amino acids. Trimming cost V 7 bases and J 0 bases, with 13 bases left between them. The germline V gene encodes CDR1 MDHEN and CDR2 SYDVKM.